This T cell receptor (beta chain) was sequenced in a study of T cell repertoires in cytomegalovirus infection. Germline CDR1 reads SGHDN; CDR2 reads FVKESK. CDR3 length: 14 residues. V was pared by 3 bases and J by 6 bases, with 12 bases between. One entry per CDR3 protein results from TCRdb running MiXCR on the reads. The sample includes about 130,000 distinct CDR3 sequences, approximately 24% of them seen just once. On this clonotype: The target antigen is unknown.

The rearrangement uses TRBV14 and TRBJ2-1; D is possibly TRBD1 (5 bases). Sequenced: PBMCs, sequenced either directly or after in vitro stimulation (not recorded which). The receptor was isolated from a human donor in good health (CMV status not recorded). Some clones in this sample may be carry-over from other donors' samples. For the CDR3, the DNA is TGTGCCAGCAGCCAGAGCAGGGTGGTCAATGAGCAGTTCTTC. It codes for CASSQSRVVNEQFF.